This TCR beta chain was recovered during a study of CD8 T cells in ankylosing spondylitis. General study findings and limits: Previously reported in reactive arthritis synovial fluid and blood were some of the motif variants. Seemingly distinctive of ankylosing spondylitis blood was a TCR beta motif formed by eight highly homologous variants. The disease-linked clones had a CD8+ phenotype and low blood frequencies. Reportedly, matched ankylosing spondylitis synovial fluid was significantly enriched for disease-linked clones.

V was trimmed by 5 bases and J by 6 bases, leaving 13 bases between them. Germline V CDR1 and CDR2: SGHTA, FQGTGA. The CDR3 sequence is 14 residues long. 5'-RACE, quantitative and with molecular barcodes, yielded the TCR beta libraries. TCRdb analysed the 5' RACE reads with MiXCR anew, one entry per CDR3 protein. The repertoire has around 440,000 distinct CDR3 sequences, about a sixth of them found once; the top ten carry 1%. This clonotype was recorded once. Antigen unknown. This chain joins TRBV7-3 and TRBJ2-2; weak D call: TRBD1 (6 bases). Sequencing was carried out using blood, either unsorted or a sorted T cell fraction (not recorded which). This TCR was sampled from a male donor with ankylosing spondylitis. Here the CDR3 reads CASSTATGPGELFF. CDR3 coding DNA: TGTGCCAGCAGCACAGCTACAGGGCCCGGGGAGCTGTTTTTT.